This is a list of T cell receptor beta chains from one sample in a study of T cells in localized non-small cell lung cancer. Sequencing was performed with immunoSEQ multiplex PCR; in TCRdb, only in-frame clones are kept and a portion is missing. The table lists 30,000 to 45,000 clones, 81% of them singletons. Material: peripheral blood mononuclear cells, obtained before any cancer treatment. Every receptor here comes from a male donor at least 60 years old with stage II lung adenocarcinoma. CDR3s leave out the opening cysteine and the closing phenylalanine or tryptophan. Clone size appears in some rows only: once, few, many, or a class for an expanded clone.

J gene | V gene | clone size | CDR3 protein
TRBJ2-3 | TRBV2 | few | ASSGQGAPDTQY
TRBJ1-6 | TRBV30 | once | AWSVLGTGSYNSPLH
TRBJ2-1 | TRBV5-6 | . | ASSLDSGTNYNEQF
TRBJ2-5 | TRBV18 | once | ASSGQAQETQY
TRBJ1-1 | TRBV19 | . | ASSLDKYTEAF
TRBJ1-6 | TRBV6-5 | . | ASSYNRVSSPLH
TRBJ1-1 | TRBV10-3 | . | AIQGRGNTEAF
TRBJ1-5 | TRBV5-7 | . | ASSLGMSLGPQH
TRBJ2-1 | TRBV7-2 | . | ASSRGTSGYNEQF
TRBJ2-7 | TRBV7-9 | . | ASSATGVHEQY
TRBJ2-2 | TRBV6-5 | . | ASSSGTITGELF
TRBJ1-1 | TRBV7-2 | . | ASSLVKGGGTEAF
TRBJ2-2 | TRBV7-2 | . | ASSLGTGSNTGELF
TRBJ1-3 | TRBV7-2 | . | ASSLVGGNSGNTIY
TRBJ2-2 | TRBV10-3 | . | ATAGHPNTGELF
TRBJ1-1 | TRBV6-5 | . | ASSSALGRRTEAF
TRBJ2-7 | TRBV6-5 | . | ASSTPRGRWYEQY
TRBJ2-2 | TRBV6-6 | . | ASRPPGGPGELF
TRBJ2-3 | TRBV5-1 | . | ASSAGGGITDTQY
TRBJ2-1 | TRBV2 | . | AGGLAGRNEQF
TRBJ2-1 | TRBV19 | . | ASTQQGHLAYNEQF
TRBJ1-2 | TRBV30 | . | AWSITQGDGYT